This TCR beta chain was observed in a study of cytomegalovirus exposure and HLA in healthy donors. 60 Vbeta and 13 Jbeta primers were used in PCR. Clones were read by immunoSEQ multiplex PCR, and TCRdb kept only the in-frame ones, dropping some. Of under 150,000 clones listed, approximately 80% are singletons. The CDR3 length is 13 residues. Germline V gives CDR1 SNHLY, CDR2 FYNNEI. V was trimmed by 8 bases and J by 1 base, leaving 11 bases between them. Sequencing used PBMCs. V is TRBV2 and J is TRBJ1-1, with D possibly being TRBD1 (5 bases). This sequence originates from a boy between 2 and 10 years old in good health and CMV-seronegative. The DNA of the CDR3 is TGTGCCAGCCCGGGCAGGGCGAACACTGAAGCTTTCTTT. Protein product: CASPGRANTEAFF.